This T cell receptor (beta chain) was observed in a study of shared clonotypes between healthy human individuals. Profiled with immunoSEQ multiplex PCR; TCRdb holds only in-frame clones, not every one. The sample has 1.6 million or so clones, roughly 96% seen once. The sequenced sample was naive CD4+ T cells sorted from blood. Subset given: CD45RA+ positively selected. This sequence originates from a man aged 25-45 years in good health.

This CDR3 is CASSIETPGPPYNQPQHF. DNA for the CDR3: TGTGCCAGTAGTATAGAAACACCGGGACCCCCGTACAATCAGCCCCAGCATTTT. The chain couples TRBV19 to TRBJ1-5; tentatively, D is TRBD1 (5 bases). CDR1 is LNHDA and CDR2 is SQIVND in the germline V gene (reference sequence). V dropped 0 bases and J dropped 3 bases, with 18 bases sitting between them. The CDR3 spans 18 residues.